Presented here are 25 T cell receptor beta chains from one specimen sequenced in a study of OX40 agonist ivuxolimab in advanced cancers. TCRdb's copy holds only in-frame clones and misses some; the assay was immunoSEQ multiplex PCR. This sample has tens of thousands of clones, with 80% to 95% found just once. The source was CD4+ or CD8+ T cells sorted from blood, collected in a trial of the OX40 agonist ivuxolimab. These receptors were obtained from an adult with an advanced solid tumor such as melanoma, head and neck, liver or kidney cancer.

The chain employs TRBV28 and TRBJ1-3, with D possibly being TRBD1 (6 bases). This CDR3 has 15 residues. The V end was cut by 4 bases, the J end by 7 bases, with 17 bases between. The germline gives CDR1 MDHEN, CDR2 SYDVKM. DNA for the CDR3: TGTGCCAGCAGTTCCCATGGTCAGGGGTCCAACACCATATATTTT. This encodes CASSSHGQGSNTIYF.

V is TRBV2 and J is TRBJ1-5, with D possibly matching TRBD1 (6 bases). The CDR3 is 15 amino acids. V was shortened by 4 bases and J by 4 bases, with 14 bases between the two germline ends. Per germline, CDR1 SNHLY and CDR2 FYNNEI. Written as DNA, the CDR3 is TGTGCCAGCAGTGTAGGGGGGAGGGTTAATCAGCCCCAGCATTTT. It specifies CASSVGGRVNQPQHF.

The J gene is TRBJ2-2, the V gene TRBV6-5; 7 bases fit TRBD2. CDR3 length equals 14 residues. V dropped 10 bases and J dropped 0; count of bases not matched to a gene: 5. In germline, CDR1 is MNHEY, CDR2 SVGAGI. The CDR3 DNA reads TGTGCCACACTGGGGGGGACGAACACCGGGGAGCTGTTTTTT. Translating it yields CATLGGTNTGELFF.

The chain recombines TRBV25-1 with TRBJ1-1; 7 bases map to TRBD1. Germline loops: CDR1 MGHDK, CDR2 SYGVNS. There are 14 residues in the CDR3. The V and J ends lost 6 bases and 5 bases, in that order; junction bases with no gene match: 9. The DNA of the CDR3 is TGTGCCAGCAGCCCACAGGGGCGGGGGACTGAAGCTTTCTTT. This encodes CASSPQGRGTEAFF.

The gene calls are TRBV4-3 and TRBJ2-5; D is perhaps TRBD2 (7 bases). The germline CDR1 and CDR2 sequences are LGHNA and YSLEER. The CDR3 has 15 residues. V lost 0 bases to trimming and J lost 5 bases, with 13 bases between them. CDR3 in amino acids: CASSQERGREETQYF. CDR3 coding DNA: TGCGCCAGCAGCCAAGAACGGGGGCGGGAGGAGACCCAGTACTTC.

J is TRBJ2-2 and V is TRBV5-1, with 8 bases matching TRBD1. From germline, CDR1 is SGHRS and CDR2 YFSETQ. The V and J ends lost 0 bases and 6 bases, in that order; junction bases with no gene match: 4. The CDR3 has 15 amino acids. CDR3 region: CASSLAQGAAGELFF. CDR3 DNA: TGCGCCAGCAGCTTGGCCCAGGGGGCAGCCGGGGAGCTGTTTTTT. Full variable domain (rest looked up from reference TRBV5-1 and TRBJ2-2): KAGVTQTPRYLIKTRGQQVTLSCSPISGHRSVSWYQQTPGQGLQFLFEYFSETQRNKGNFPGRFSGRQFSNSRSEMNVSTLELGDSALYLCASSLAQGAAGELFFGEGSRLTVL.

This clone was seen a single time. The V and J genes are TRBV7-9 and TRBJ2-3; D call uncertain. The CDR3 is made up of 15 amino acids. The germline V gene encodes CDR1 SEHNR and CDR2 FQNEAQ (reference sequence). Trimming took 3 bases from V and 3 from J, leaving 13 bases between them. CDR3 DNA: TGTGCCAGCAGCTTGTTAGGCGCGGAGACAGATACGCAGTATTTT. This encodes CASSLLGAETDTQYF.

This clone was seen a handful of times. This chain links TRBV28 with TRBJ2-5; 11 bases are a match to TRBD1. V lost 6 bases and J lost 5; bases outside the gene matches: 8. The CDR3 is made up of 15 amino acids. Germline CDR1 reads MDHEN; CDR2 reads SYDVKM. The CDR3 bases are TGTGCCAGCAGACGGGGACAGGGGGATCTCGAGACCCAGTACTTC. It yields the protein CASRRGQGDLETQYF.

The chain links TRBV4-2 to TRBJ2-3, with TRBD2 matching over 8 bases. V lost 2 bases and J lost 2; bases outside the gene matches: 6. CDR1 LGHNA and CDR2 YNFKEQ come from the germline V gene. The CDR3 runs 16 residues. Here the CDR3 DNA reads TGTGCCAGCAGCCAAACTTTAGCGGGACCCACAGATACGCAGTATTTT. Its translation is CASSQTLAGPTDTQYF.

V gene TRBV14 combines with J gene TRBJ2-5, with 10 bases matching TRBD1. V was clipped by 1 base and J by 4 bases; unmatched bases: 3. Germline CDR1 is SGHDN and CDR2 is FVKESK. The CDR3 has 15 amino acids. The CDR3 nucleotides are TGTGCCAGCAGCCAAGCGGGGACAGGGGTAGAGACCCAGTACTTC. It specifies CASSQAGTGVETQYF.

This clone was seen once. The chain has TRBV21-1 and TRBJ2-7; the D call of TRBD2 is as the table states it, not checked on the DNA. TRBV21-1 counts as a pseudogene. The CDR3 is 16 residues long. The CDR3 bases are TGTGCCAGCAGCCGGGGACTAGCGGAGGTGTACTACGAGCAGTACTTC. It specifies CASSRGLAEVYYEQYF.

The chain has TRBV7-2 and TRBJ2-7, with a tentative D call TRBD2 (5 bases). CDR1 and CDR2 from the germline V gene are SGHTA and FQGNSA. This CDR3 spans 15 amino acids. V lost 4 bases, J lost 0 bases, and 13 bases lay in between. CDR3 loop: CASSSPQRSSYEQYF. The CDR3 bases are TGTGCCAGCAGCTCACCTCAGCGGAGCTCCTACGAGCAGTACTTC.

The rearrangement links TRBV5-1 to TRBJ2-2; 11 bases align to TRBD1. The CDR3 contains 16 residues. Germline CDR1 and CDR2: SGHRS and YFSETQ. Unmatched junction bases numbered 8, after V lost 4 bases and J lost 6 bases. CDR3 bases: TGCGCCAGCAGCCTCCGGACAGGGGGCGCGTCCGGGGAGCTGTTTTTT. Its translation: CASSLRTGGASGELFF.

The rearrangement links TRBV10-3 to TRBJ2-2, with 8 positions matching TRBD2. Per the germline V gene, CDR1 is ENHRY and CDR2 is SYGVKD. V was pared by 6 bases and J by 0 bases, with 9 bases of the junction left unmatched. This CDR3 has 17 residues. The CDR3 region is CAISSPPGLANTGELFF. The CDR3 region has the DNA TGTGCCATCAGCTCACCCCCGGGACTAGCGAACACCGGGGAGCTGTTTTTT.

The CDR3: CASRNSGLAANTGELFF. The DNA of the CDR3 is TGTGCCAGCAGAAACTCTGGACTAGCGGCGAACACCGGGGAGCTGTTTTTT. The rearrangement links TRBV25-1 to TRBJ2-2, with TRBD2 matching over 10 bases. Germline CDR1 MGHDK, CDR2 SYGVNS. The trim removed 6 bases at V and 0 bases at J, leaving 7 bases unmatched. The CDR3 is made up of 17 amino acids.

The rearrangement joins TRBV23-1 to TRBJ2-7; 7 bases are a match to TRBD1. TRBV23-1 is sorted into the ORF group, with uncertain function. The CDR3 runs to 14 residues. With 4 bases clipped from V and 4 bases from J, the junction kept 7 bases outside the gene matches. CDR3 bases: TGCGCCAGCAGTCTCGACAGGGCTGGATACGAGCAGTACTTC. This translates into CASSLDRAGYEQYF.

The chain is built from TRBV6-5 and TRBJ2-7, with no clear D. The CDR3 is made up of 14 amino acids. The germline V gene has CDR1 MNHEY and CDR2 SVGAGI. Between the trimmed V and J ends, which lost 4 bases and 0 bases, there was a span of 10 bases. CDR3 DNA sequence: TGTGCCAGCAGTTTTAGGGATAGCTCCTACGAGCAGTACTTC. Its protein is CASSFRDSSYEQYF.

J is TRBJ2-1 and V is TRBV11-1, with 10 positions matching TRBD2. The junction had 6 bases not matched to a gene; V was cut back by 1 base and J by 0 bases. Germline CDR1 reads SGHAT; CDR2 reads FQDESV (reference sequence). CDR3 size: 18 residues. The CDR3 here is CASSLGTSGFSSYNEQFF. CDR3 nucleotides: TGTGCCAGCAGCTTAGGGACTAGCGGTTTTAGCTCCTACAATGAGCAGTTCTTC.

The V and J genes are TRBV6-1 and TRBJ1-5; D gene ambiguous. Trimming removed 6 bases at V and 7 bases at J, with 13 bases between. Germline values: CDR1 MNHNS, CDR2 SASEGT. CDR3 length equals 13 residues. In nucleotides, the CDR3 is TGTGCCAGCAGGGACGGAGCCCGGCAGCCCCAGCATTTT. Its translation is CASRDGARQPQHF.

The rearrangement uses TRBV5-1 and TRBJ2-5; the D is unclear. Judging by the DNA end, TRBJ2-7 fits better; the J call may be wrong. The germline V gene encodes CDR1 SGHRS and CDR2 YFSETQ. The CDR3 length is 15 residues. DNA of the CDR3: TGCGCCAGCAGCTTGGTACCAGGAGAGTCCTACGAGCAGTACTTC. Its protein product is CASSLVPGESYEQYF.

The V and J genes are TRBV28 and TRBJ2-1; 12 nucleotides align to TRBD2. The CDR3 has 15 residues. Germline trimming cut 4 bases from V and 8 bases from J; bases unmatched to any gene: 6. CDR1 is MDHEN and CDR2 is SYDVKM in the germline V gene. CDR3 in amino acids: CASSSTSGSLDEQFF. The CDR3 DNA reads TGTGCCAGCAGTTCGACTAGCGGGAGTCTGGATGAGCAGTTCTTC.

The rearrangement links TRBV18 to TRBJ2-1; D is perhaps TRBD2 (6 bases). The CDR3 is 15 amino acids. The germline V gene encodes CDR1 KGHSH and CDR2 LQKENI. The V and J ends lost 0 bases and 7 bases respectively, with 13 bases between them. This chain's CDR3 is CASSPPGLAPNEQFF. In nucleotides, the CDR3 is TGTGCCAGCTCACCACCGGGGCTAGCGCCTAATGAGCAGTTCTTC. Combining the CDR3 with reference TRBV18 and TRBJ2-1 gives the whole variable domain NAGVMQNPRHLVRRRGQEARLRCSPMKGHSHVYWYRQLPEEGLKFMVYLQKENIIDESGMPKERFSAEFPKEGPSILRIQQVVRGDSAAYFCASSPPGLAPNEQFFGPGTRLTVL.

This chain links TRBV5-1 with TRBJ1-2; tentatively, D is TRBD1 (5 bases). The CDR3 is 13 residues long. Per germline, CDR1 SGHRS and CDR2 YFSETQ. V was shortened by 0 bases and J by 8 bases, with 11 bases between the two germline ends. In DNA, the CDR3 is TGCGCCAGCAGCTTGGAGGGGACTTCGGGCTACACCTTC. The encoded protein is CASSLEGTSGYTF.

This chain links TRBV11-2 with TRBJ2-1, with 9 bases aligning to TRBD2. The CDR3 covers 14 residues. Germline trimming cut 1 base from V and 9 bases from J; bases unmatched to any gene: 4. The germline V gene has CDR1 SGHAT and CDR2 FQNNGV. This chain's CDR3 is CASSLGGRVGEQFF. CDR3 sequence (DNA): TGTGCCAGCAGCTTAGGCGGGAGGGTAGGTGAGCAGTTCTTC.

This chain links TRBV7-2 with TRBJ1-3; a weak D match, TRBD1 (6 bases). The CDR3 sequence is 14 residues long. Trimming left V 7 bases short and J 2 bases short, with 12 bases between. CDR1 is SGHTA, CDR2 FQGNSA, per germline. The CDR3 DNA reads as TGTGCCAGCATCGAGGGGGGGGCTGGAAACACCATATATTTT. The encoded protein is CASIEGGAGNTIYF.